Here is one T cell receptor (beta chain) with its context. This record belongs to a study of blood T cell repertoires in COVID-19. Using immunoSEQ multiplex PCR, the repertoire was profiled, and TCRdb retains in-frame clones only, with some absent. The sample holds some 53,000 clones, approximately 90% seen once. The TCR comes from an older man with acute or convalescent COVID-19. Sequenced input: peripheral blood.

The DNA for the CDR3 is TGTGCCAGCAGCTTCGATGTAGCGGGCGCGACTAATGAGCAGTTCTTC. Protein sequence: CASSFDVAGATNEQFF. This rearrangement joins TRBV5-6 to TRBJ2-1; the match to TRBD2 covers 7 bases. Germline V gene lookup returns CDR1 SGHDT and CDR2 YYEEEE. The CDR3 length is 16 residues. Trimming at V came to 2 bases and at J to 7 bases, leaving 12 bases not matched to a gene.